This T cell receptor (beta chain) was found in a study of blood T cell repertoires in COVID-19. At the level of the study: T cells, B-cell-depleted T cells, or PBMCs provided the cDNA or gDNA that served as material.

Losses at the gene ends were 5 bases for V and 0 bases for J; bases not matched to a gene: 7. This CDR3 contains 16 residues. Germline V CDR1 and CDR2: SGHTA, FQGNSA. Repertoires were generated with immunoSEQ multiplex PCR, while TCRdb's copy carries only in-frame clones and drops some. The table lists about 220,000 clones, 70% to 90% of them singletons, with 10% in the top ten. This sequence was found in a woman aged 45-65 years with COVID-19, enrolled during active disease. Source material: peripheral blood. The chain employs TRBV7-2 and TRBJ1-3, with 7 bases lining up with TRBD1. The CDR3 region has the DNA TGTGCCAGCAGCGGACAGGCCGGCAGCTCTGGAAACACCATATATTTT. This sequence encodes CASSGQAGSSGNTIYF.